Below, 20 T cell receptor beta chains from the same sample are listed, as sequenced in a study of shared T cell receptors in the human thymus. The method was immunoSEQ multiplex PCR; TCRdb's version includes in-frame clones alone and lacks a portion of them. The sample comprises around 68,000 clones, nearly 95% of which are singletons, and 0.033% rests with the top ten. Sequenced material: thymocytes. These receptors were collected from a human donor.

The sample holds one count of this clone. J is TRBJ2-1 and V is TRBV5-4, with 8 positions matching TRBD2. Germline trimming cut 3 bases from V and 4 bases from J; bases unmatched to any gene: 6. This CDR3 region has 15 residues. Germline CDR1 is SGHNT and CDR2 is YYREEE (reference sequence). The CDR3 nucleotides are TGTGCCAGCAGCTCCGGGGGGGTTAGGTACAATGAGCAGTTCTTC. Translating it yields CASSSGGVRYNEQFF.

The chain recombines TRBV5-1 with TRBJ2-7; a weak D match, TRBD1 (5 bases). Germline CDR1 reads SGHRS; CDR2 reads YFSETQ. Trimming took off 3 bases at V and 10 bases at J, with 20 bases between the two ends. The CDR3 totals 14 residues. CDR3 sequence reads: CASSSQGFYPEQYF. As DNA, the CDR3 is TGCGCCAGCAGCTCGCAGGGATTTTATCCGGAACAGTACTTC.

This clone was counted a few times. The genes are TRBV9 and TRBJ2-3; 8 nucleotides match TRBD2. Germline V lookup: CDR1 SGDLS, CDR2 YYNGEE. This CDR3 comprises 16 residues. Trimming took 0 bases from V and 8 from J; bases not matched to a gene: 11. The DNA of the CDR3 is TGTGCCAGCAGCGTAGGTGGCGGGGGGACACTCCGTACGCAGTATTTT. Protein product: CASSVGGGGTLRTQYF.

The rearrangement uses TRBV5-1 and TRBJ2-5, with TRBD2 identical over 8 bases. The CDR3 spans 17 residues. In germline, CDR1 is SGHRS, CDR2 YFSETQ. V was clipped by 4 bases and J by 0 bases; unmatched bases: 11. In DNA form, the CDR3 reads TGCGCCAGCAGCCGGCTACCCGGGGGGGCTAACCAAGAGACCCAGTACTTC. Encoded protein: CASSRLPGGANQETQYF.

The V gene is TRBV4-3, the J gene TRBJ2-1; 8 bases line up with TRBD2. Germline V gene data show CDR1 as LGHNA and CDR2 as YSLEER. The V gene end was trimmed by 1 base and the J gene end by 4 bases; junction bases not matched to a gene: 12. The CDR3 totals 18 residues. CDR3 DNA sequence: TGCGCCAGCAGCCAAGGCCTCTCCGGGACTAGGGGTTACAATGAGCAGTTCTTC. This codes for CASSQGLSGTRGYNEQFF.

As DNA, the CDR3 is TGTGCCAGCAGTTTATTCCGTCGGGTTCATATCTACGAGCAGTACTTC. It translates to CASSLFRRVHIYEQYF. V is TRBV28 and J is TRBJ2-7; D unclear. From germline, CDR1 is MDHEN and CDR2 SYDVKM. The CDR3 loop spans 16 amino acids. Trimming cost V 1 base and J 3 bases, with 16 bases left between them.

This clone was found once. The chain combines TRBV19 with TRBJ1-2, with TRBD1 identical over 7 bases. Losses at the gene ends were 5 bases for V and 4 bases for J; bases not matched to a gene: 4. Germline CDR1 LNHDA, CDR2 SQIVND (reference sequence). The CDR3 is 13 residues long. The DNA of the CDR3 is TGTGCCAGTAGTGTCAGACAGGGCTATGGCTACACCTTC. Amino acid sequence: CASSVRQGYGYTF.

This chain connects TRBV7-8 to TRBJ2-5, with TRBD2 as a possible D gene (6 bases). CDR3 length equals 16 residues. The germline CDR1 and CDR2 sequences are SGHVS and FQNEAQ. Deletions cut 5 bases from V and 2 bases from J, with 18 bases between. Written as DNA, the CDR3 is TGTGCCAGCAGCACGAGCCGGGACTCCCGACAAGAGACCCAGTACTTC. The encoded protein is CASSTSRDSRQETQYF.

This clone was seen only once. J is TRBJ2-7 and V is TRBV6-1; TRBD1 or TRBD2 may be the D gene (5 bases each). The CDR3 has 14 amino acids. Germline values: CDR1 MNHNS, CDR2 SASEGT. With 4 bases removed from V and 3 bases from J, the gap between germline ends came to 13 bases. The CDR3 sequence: CASSGDGLGYEQYF. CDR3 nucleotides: TGTGCCAGCAGTGGGGACGGATTAGGCTACGAGCAGTACTTC.

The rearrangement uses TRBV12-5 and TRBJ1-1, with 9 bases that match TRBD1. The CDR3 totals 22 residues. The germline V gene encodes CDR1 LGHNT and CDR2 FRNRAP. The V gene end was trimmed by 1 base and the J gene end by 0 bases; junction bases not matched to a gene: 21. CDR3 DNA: TGTGCTAGTGGTTTGGCACCCCTACTTACAGGGGGCAAGCCCGCGATGAACACTGAAGCTTTCTTT. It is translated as CASGLAPLLTGGKPAMNTEAFF.

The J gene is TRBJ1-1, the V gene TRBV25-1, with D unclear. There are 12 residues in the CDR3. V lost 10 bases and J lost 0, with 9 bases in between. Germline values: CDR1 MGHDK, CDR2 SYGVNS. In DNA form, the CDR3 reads TGTGCCACCCAGGACCTGAACACTGAAGCTTTCTTT. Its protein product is CATQDLNTEAFF.

This CDR3 reads CASSMDSSYNEQFF. The CDR3 nucleotides read TGCGCCAGCAGCATGGACAGCTCCTACAATGAGCAGTTCTTC. The chain combines TRBV5-1 with TRBJ2-1; tentative D call: TRBD1 (6 bases). From germline, CDR1 is SGHRS and CDR2 YFSETQ. V was trimmed by 4 bases and J by 0 bases, leaving 8 bases between them. This CDR3 region has 14 residues.

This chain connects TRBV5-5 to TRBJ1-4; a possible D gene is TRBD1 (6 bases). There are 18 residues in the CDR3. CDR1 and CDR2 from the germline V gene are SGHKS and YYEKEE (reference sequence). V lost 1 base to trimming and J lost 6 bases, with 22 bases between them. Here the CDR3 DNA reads TGTGCCAGCAGCTTGTGGTTGGATCGGCAGGGGCTCGATGAAAAACTGTTTTTT. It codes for CASSLWLDRQGLDEKLFF.

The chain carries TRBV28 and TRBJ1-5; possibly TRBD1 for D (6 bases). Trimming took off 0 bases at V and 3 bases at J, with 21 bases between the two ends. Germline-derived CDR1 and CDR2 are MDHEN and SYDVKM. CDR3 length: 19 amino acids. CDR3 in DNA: TGTGCCAGCAGTTTATGTATAAGGGGGGCCAAGGGATTCAATCAGCCCCAGCATTTT. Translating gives CASSLCIRGAKGFNQPQHF.

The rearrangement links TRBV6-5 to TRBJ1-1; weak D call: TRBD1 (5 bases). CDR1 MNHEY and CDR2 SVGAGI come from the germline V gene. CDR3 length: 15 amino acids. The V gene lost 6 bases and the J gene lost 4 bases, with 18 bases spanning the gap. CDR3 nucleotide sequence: TGTGCCAGCAGACGGGACTCAGCTCATGTCACTGAAGCTTTCTTT. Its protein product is CASRRDSAHVTEAFF.

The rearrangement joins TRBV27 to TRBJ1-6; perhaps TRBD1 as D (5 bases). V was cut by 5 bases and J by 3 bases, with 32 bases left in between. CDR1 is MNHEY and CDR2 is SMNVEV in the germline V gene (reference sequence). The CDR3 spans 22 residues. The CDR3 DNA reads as TGTGCCAGCAGTACATCAAATCTTTTCGCGGCCAATGCAGGGTTCTATAATTCACCCCTCCACTTT. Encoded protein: CASSTSNLFAANAGFYNSPLHF.

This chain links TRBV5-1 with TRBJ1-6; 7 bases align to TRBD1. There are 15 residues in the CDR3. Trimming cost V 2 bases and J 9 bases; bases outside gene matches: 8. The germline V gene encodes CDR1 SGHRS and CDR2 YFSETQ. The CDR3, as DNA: TGCGCCAGCAGCTTAGAACAGGGGATCACTTCACCCCTCCACTTT. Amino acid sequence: CASSLEQGITSPLHF. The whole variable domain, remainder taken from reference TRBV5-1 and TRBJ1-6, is KAGVTQTPRYLIKTRGQQVTLSCSPISGHRSVSWYQQTPGQGLQFLFEYFSETQRNKGNFPGRFSGRQFSNSRSEMNVSTLELGDSALYLCASSLEQGITSPLHFGNGTRLTVT.

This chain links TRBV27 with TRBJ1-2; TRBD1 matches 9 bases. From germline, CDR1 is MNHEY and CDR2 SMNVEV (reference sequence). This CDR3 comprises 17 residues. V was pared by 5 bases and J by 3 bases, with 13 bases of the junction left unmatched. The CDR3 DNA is TGTGCCAGCAGTCCGAGGGACAGGGTATGTCGGGACTATGGCTACACCTTC. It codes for CASSPRDRVCRDYGYTF.

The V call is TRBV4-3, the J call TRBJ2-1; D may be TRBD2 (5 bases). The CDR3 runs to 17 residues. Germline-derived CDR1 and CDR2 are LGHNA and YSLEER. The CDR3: CASARMGKSHGVAEQFF. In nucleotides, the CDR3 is TGCGCTTCAGCCAGGATGGGGAAAAGCCACGGGGTCGCTGAGCAGTTCTTC.

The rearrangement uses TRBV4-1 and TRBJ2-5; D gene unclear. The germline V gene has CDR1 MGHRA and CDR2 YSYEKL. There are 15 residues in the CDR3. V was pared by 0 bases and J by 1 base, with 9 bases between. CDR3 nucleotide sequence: TGCGCCAGCAGCCAAGAGGTGGGCATCCAAGAGACCCAGTACTTC. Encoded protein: CASSQEVGIQETQYF.